The clone carrying this T cell receptor beta chain was seen once. The sample carries other DNA sequences with the same CDR3. The entry originates in a study of blood T cell repertoires in COVID-19. Study-wide context: COVID-19 samples collected from the United States, Italy and Spain covered acute and convalescent phases. PBMCs, B-cell-depleted T cells, or T cells were the source of the cDNA or gDNA that made up the material.

Original methodology: Reference gene primer amplification yielded estimated nucleated cell counts. The table came from immunoSEQ multiplex PCR; TCRdb's copy has only in-frame clones and leaves some out. That table gives V, J and clone size, and the DNA gave D and trimming. Of roughly 280,000 clones listed, 65% to 90% are singletons. Between the trimmed V and J ends, which lost 3 bases and 4 bases, there was a span of 7 bases. CDR1 and CDR2 from the germline V gene are LNHDA and SQIVND (reference sequence). CDR3 length: 13 residues. What was sequenced was peripheral blood. This receptor was taken from a man aged 30 to 45 with active or convalescent COVID-19. The chain has TRBV19 and TRBJ1-5; no clear D. Written as DNA, the CDR3 is TGTGCCAGTAGTATGACGGGGAATCAGCCCCAGCATTTT. This encodes CASSMTGNQPQHF.